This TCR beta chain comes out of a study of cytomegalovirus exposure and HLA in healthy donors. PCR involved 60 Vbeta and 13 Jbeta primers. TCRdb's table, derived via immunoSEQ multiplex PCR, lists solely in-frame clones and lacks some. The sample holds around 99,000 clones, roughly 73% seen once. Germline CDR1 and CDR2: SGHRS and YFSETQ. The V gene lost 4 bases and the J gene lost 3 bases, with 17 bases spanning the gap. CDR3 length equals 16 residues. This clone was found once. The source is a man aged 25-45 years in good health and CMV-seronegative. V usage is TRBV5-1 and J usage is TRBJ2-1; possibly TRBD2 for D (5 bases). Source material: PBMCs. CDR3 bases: TGCGCCAGCAGCAAAGGGAGCCAGACACACTACAATGAGCAGTTCTTC. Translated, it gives CASSKGSQTHYNEQFF.